This T cell receptor (beta chain) was captured in a study of T cells expressing NK-cell markers. TCRdb re-called the 5' RACE reads; every CDR3 protein appears as one record, without DNA. The sample shows about 150,000 distinct CDR3 sequences, and around 37% sits with its ten largest clones. Note on this clonotype: Antigen unknown.

Whole-study results and caveats: Once again these clonotypes came out on top in the CD3+CD56-NKG2C+ fraction of several donors.

The origin of this receptor is a woman in her forties or fifties in good health. Sequences were obtained from blood T cells: a sorted CD56 or NKG2C T cell subset, CD4+ or CD8+ T cells, or bulk PBMC T cells (not recorded which).

The CDR3: CASSLDFGGVVAGNTIYF. The chain recombines TRBV12-3 or TRBV12-4 with TRBJ1-3. The CDR3 is 18 amino acids.